The following is a T cell receptor (beta chain) sequence with its context. The data were obtained in a study of shared clonotypes between healthy human individuals. The CDR3 contains 15 residues. In germline, CDR1 is SGHRS, CDR2 YFSETQ. Trimming removed 3 bases from V and 3 bases from J; junction bases left unmatched: 5. Measured with immunoSEQ multiplex PCR; TCRdb has only the in-frame clones, and not every one. The sample contains about 2.4 million clones, roughly 93% of which appear only once. This clonotype originated in a man younger than 30 in good health. Some clones in this sample may be carry-over from other donors' samples. The rearrangement uses TRBV5-1 and TRBJ2-3; 9 bases line up with TRBD1. The source material was naive CD4+ T cells from PBMCs. Noted subset: CD45RA+ positively selected. CDR3 in amino acids: CASSSAGQGTDTQYF. The CDR3 DNA sequence: TGCGCCAGCAGCTCGGCGGGACAGGGAACAGATACGCAGTATTTT.